The 20 T cell receptor beta chains listed next were all sequenced from one sample in a study of cytomegalovirus exposure and HLA in healthy donors. In the PCR, 60 Vbeta and 13 Jbeta primers were used. This table comes from immunoSEQ multiplex PCR, and its TCRdb copy is limited to in-frame clones, with some not included. Seen here are 100,000 to 150,000 clones, about 80% observed once, and the top ten hold around 2.5%. Material: PBMCs. All receptors come from a boy aged 2 to 10 in good health and CMV-seronegative.

V usage is TRBV15 and J usage is TRBJ2-7; a weak D match, TRBD2 (5 bases). This CDR3 comprises 16 residues. Germline V gene sequence: CDR1 LNHNV, CDR2 YYDKDF (reference sequence). Between the trimmed V and J ends, which lost 0 bases and 0 bases, there was a span of 12 bases. The CDR3 DNA reads as TGTGCCACCAGCAGAGATCGGAGCGGAAGCTCCTACGAGCAGTACTTC. Residues: CATSRDRSGSSYEQYF.

J is TRBJ2-3 and V is TRBV30; 15 nucleotides line up with TRBD2. The V gene end was trimmed by 7 bases and the J gene end by 1 base; junction bases not matched to a gene: 9. Germline loops: CDR1 GTSNPN, CDR2 SVGIG (reference sequence). The CDR3 is 17 residues long. CDR3 coding DNA: TGTGCCTCGGAGGGACTAGCGGGAGGAAAGGGCACAGATACGCAGTATTTT. It yields the protein CASEGLAGGKGTDTQYF. The full variable domain, with the rest looked up from reference TRBV30 and TRBJ2-3, is SQTIHQWPATLVQPVGSPLSLECTVEGTSNPNLYWYRQAAGRGLQLLFYSVGIGQISSEVPQNLSASRPQDRQFILSSKKLLLSDSGFYLCASEGLAGGKGTDTQYFGPGTRLTVL.

A few counts support this clone. The chain couples TRBV28 to TRBJ2-3, with D uncertain. V lost 3 bases and J 3 bases, leaving 4 bases between the germline ends. Germline V lookup: CDR1 MDHEN, CDR2 SYDVKM. CDR3 length: 12 residues. For the CDR3, the DNA is TGTGCCAGCAGTTTTATGACAGATACGCAGTATTTT. Its protein is CASSFMTDTQYF. The whole variable domain, remainder taken from reference TRBV28 and TRBJ2-3, is DVKVTQSSRYLVKRTGEKVFLECVQDMDHENMFWYRQDPGLGLRLIYFSYDVKMKEKGDIPEGYSVSREKKERFSLILESASTNQTSMYLCASSFMTDTQYFGPGTRLTVL.

The V and J genes are TRBV9 and TRBJ2-5; 9 nucleotides line up with TRBD2. Germline V CDR1 and CDR2: SGDLS, YYNGEE. The CDR3 is 14 residues long. The J segment lost 2 bases and the V segment lost 4 bases, leaving 3 bases of the junction unmatched. The CDR3 coding sequence is TGTGCCAGCAGCCCGAGCGGGGGGCAAGAGACCCAGTACTTC. Encoded protein: CASSPSGGQETQYF. The variable domain in full, completed from reference TRBV9 and TRBJ2-5, reads DSGVTQTPKHLITATGQRVTLRCSPRSGDLSVYWYQQSLDQGLQFLIQYYNGEERAKGNILERFSAQQFPDLHSELNLSSLELGDSALYFCASSPSGGQETQYFGPGTRLLVL.

The gene calls are TRBV14 and TRBJ1-1; TRBD1 agrees at 12 bases. Looked up from germline, CDR1 is SGHDN and CDR2 is FVKESK. CDR3 size: 14 residues. Trimming at V came to 4 bases and at J to 5 bases, leaving 2 bases not matched to a gene. Written as DNA, the CDR3 is TGTGCCAGCAGCCCGGGACAGGGGGCAACTGAAGCTTTCTTT. This codes for CASSPGQGATEAFF.

This rearrangement joins TRBV9 to TRBJ1-1, with D perhaps TRBD1 (5 bases). V was trimmed by 0 bases and J by 7 bases, leaving 10 bases between them. The CDR3 extends over 13 amino acids. Germline loops: CDR1 SGDLS, CDR2 YYNGEE. The CDR3 DNA is TGTGCCAGCAGCGTAGTGGGGGGGGGTGAAGCTTTCTTT. Its protein product is CASSVVGGGEAFF.

This rearrangement joins TRBV13 to TRBJ2-7; TRBD2 might be the D (5 bases). The length of the CDR3 is 14 residues. Deletions cut 5 bases from V and 0 bases from J, with 11 bases between. Germline CDR1 PRHDT, CDR2 FYEKMQ (reference sequence). The CDR3 region is CASSPGLSSYEQYF. The CDR3 nucleotides are TGTGCCAGCAGCCCGGGGTTAAGCTCCTACGAGCAGTACTTC.

The chain has TRBV11-2 and TRBJ2-1, with 11 bases lining up with TRBD2. This CDR3 has 15 residues. Germline V gene data show CDR1 as SGHAT and CDR2 as FQNNGV. Unmatched junction bases numbered 4, after V lost 1 base and J lost 8 bases. This CDR3 reads CASSLGLAGGDEQFF. The CDR3 DNA sequence: TGTGCCAGCAGCTTAGGGCTAGCGGGGGGTGATGAGCAGTTCTTC.

The genes are TRBV5-6 and TRBJ2-5, with 11 bases identical to TRBD2. J lost 5 bases, V lost 1 base, and 7 bases had no gene match. CDR1 is SGHDT, CDR2 YYEEEE, per germline. The CDR3 is 16 residues long. This CDR3 reads CASSLLAGGPEETQYF. In DNA form, the CDR3 reads TGTGCCAGCAGCTTGTTAGCGGGAGGGCCTGAGGAGACCCAGTACTTC.

A word on this clone: The germline gene is not matched at one end of the junction; a read error may be the cause. This chain uses TRBV7-7 with TRBJ2-1; perhaps TRBD2 as D (5 bases). Germline V lookup: CDR1 SSHAT, CDR2 FNYEAQ (reference sequence). The CDR3 spans 16 residues. The CDR3, as DNA: TGTGCTAGCAGCCCCGTAGGGAGCTCGGGGAAAAATGAGCAGTTCTTC. Translated: CASSPVGSSGKNEQFF.

This chain links TRBV9 with TRBJ2-2, with 7 bases lining up with TRBD1. CDR3 size: 15 residues. Trimming cost V 2 bases and J 4 bases; bases outside gene matches: 5. CDR1 and CDR2 from the germline V gene are SGDLS and YYNGEE. The DNA for the CDR3 is TGTGCCAGCAGCGTGGGGACAGCACTCACCGGGGAGCTGTTTTTT. It encodes CASSVGTALTGELFF.

The chain is built from TRBV5-5 and TRBJ1-5; 7 bases line up with TRBD1. J gave up 7 bases and V 4 bases, and 8 bases lay outside the gene matches. The CDR3 length is 14 residues. The germline V gene encodes CDR1 SGHKS and CDR2 YYEKEE (reference sequence). This CDR3 is CASSLTPTGQPQHF. The CDR3 nucleotides are TGTGCCAGCAGCCTCACCCCGACAGGGCAGCCCCAGCATTTT.

The table lists this clone with a count of one. The chain has TRBV7-8 and TRBJ1-1; tentative D call: TRBD1 (6 bases). CDR3 length equals 14 residues. Per the germline V gene, CDR1 is SGHVS and CDR2 is FQNEAQ. Trimming cost V 0 bases and J 1 base, with 6 bases left between them. The CDR3: CASSLAGQNTEAFF. The CDR3 bases are TGTGCCAGCAGCTTAGCGGGACAGAACACTGAAGCTTTCTTT.

This chain links TRBV6-5 with TRBJ1-2; maybe TRBD1 (6 bases). The V gene's germline CDR1 is MNHEY and CDR2 SVGAGI. Trimming took off 4 bases at V and 3 bases at J, with 9 bases between the two ends. The CDR3 runs to 13 residues. This chain's CDR3 is CASSSDSYYGYTF. In DNA, the CDR3 is TGTGCCAGCAGTTCGGACAGTTACTATGGCTACACCTTC.

This chain links TRBV9 with TRBJ1-2; 8 bases are a match to TRBD1. This CDR3 has 17 amino acids. Germline CDR1 SGDLS, CDR2 YYNGEE. The ends lost 0 bases at V and 6 bases at J; junction bases unmatched: 13. The CDR3 DNA is TGTGCCAGCAGCGTAGTTTTGGAGGGACAGGACTTAGATGGCTACACCTTC. Encoded protein: CASSVVLEGQDLDGYTF.

The chain joins TRBV4-1 to TRBJ2-3; D gene ambiguous. The ends were cut back, 3 bases at V and 0 bases at J, with 16 bases in the middle. From germline, CDR1 is MGHRA and CDR2 YSYEKL. This CDR3 region has 17 residues. CDR3 DNA: TGCGCCAGCAGCCAGCTTCCCTTGGCAGTAAGCACAGATACGCAGTATTTT. Its translation is CASSQLPLAVSTDTQYF.

The V call is TRBV9, the J call TRBJ2-1; no definite D call. Per the germline V gene, CDR1 is SGDLS and CDR2 is YYNGEE. Trimming removed 4 bases from V and 8 bases from J, with 13 bases in between. The CDR3 spans 13 residues. The CDR3 sequence is CASSSSSSDEQFF. CDR3 bases: TGTGCCAGCAGCTCAAGCTCGTCGGATGAGCAGTTCTTC.

This clone was found a few times. J is TRBJ2-4 and V is TRBV10-2; D might be TRBD2 (6 bases). This CDR3 region has 16 residues. The V and J ends lost 1 base and 1 base respectively, with 11 bases between them. Germline assignment: CDR1 WSHSY and CDR2 SAAADI. CDR3 nucleotide sequence: TGCGCCAGCAGTGAGTGGGGGGAGGCGGCCAAAAACATTCAGTACTTC. This codes for CASSEWGEAAKNIQYF.

The chain is built from TRBV27 and TRBJ2-7, with 7 bases matching TRBD2. The CDR3 is 14 amino acids. V was pared by 3 bases and J by 3 bases, with 5 bases of the junction left unmatched. CDR1 MNHEY and CDR2 SMNVEV come from the germline V gene (reference sequence). The CDR3 coding sequence is TGTGCCAGCAGTTTCGGGGGGTTCCTCTACGAGCAGTACTTC. It yields the protein CASSFGGFLYEQYF.

This clone came up a few times. The chain couples TRBV4-2 to TRBJ2-1, with 7 positions matching TRBD2. V gave up 1 base and J gave up 4 bases; unmatched junction bases: 4. CDR3 length: 15 residues. Germline V CDR1 and CDR2: LGHNA, YNFKEQ. This chain's CDR3 is CASSQGLADYNEQFF. The CDR3 DNA follows: TGTGCCAGCAGCCAAGGCCTAGCGGATTACAATGAGCAGTTCTTC.